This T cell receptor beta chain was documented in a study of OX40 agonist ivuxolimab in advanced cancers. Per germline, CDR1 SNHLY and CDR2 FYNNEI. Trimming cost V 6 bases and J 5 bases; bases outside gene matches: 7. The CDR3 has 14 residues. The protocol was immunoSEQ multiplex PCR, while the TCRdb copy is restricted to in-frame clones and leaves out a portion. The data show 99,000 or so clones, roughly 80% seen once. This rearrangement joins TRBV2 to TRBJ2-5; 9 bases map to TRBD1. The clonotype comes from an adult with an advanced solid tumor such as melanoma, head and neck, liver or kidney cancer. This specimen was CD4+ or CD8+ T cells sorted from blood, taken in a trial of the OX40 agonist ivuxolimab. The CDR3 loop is CASRGQGDAETQYF. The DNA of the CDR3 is TGTGCCAGCAGGGGACAGGGAGACGCGGAGACCCAGTACTTC.